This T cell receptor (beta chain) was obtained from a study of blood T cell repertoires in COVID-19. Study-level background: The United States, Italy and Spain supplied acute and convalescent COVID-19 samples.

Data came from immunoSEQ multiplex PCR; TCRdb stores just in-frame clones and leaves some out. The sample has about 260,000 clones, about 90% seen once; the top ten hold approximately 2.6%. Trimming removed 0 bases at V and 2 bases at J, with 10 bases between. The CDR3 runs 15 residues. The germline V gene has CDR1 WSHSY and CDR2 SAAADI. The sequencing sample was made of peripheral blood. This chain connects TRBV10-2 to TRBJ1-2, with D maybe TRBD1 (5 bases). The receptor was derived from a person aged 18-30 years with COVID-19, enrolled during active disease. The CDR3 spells CASSESGRANYGYTF. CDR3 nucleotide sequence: TGCGCCAGCAGTGAGTCGGGCAGGGCAAACTATGGCTACACCTTC.